These T cell receptor beta chains were read from a single sample in a study of T cell responses to AZD1222 COVID-19 vaccine. TCRdb's copy holds only in-frame clones and misses some; the assay was immunoSEQ multiplex PCR. This table has tens of thousands of clones, 88% appearing once. The material sequenced was peripheral blood, taken 28 days after the second AZD1222 dose. These receptors were collected from an adult who received the AZD1222 COVID-19 vaccine. CDR3s include the opening cysteine and the closing phenylalanine or tryptophan. The order of the fields is V gene, D gene, clone size, J gene, CDR3 length, CDR3 protein, CDR3 DNA. A D gene is named only where the DNA matches it firmly. Where a row states a size, it is once, few, many or the class of an expanded clone; other rows omit it.

V gene: TRBV7-2; D gene: TRBD2; clone size: NA; J gene: TRBJ2-5; CDR3 length: 16; CDR3 protein: CASSLGTSGGQETQYF; CDR3 DNA: TGTGCCAGCAGCCTGGGGACTAGCGGGGGCCAAGAGACCCAGTACTTC
V gene: TRBV29-1; D gene: NA; clone size: few; J gene: TRBJ2-5; CDR3 length: 13; CDR3 protein: CSVVGGTGETQYF; CDR3 DNA: TGCAGCGTAGTTGGGGGAACAGGAGAGACCCAGTACTTC
V gene: TRBV7-2; D gene: NA; clone size: NA; J gene: TRBJ2-2; CDR3 length: 16; CDR3 protein: CASSLVRGANTGELFF; CDR3 DNA: TGTGCCAGCAGCTTAGTCAGGGGAGCGAACACCGGGGAGCTGTTTTTT
V gene: TRBV7-9; D gene: NA; clone size: NA; J gene: TRBJ2-2; CDR3 length: 14; CDR3 protein: CASSLLTNTGELFF; CDR3 DNA: TGTGCCAGCAGCTTACTTACGAACACCGGGGAGCTGTTTTTT
V gene: TRBV15; D gene: NA; clone size: NA; J gene: TRBJ2-7; CDR3 length: 15; CDR3 protein: CATSRGGTGSYEQYF; CDR3 DNA: TGTGCCACCAGCAGAGGGGGGACTGGATCCTACGAGCAGTACTTC
V gene: TRBV10-2; D gene: TRBD2; clone size: NA; J gene: TRBJ2-3; CDR3 length: 15; CDR3 protein: CASSPFSGSTDTQYF; CDR3 DNA: TGCGCCAGCAGTCCCTTTAGCGGGAGTACAGATACGCAGTATTTT
V gene: TRBV18; D gene: TRBD2; clone size: NA; J gene: TRBJ2-7; CDR3 length: 15; CDR3 protein: CASSRGTSGVPEQYF; CDR3 DNA: TGTGCCAGCTCCCGGGGGACTAGCGGCGTCCCCGAGCAGTACTTC
V gene: TRBV10-3; D gene: NA; clone size: NA; J gene: TRBJ2-1; CDR3 length: 11; CDR3 protein: CAISELTQQFF; CDR3 DNA: TGTGCCATCAGTGAGCTCACTCAGCAGTTCTTC
V gene: TRBV4-1; D gene: NA; clone size: NA; J gene: TRBJ2-1; CDR3 length: 15; CDR3 protein: CASSRGAVDYNEQFF; CDR3 DNA: TGCGCCAGCAGTCGAGGGGCGGTCGACTACAATGAGCAGTTCTTC
V gene: TRBV4-3; D gene: NA; clone size: NA; J gene: TRBJ2-3; CDR3 length: 13; CDR3 protein: CASSLGRENTQYF; CDR3 DNA: TGCGCCAGCAGCCTGGGACGGGAGAATACGCAGTATTTT
V gene: TRBV7-8; D gene: NA; clone size: NA; J gene: TRBJ1-1; CDR3 length: 15; CDR3 protein: CASSFGRQRDTEAFF; CDR3 DNA: TGTGCCAGCAGCTTTGGAAGGCAGCGAGACACTGAAGCTTTCTTT
V gene: TRBV28; D gene: NA; clone size: NA; J gene: TRBJ2-7; CDR3 length: 13; CDR3 protein: CASSTSGPYEQYF; CDR3 DNA: TGTGCCAGCAGTACCTCCGGCCCTTACGAGCAGTACTTC
V gene: TRBV6-1; D gene: NA; clone size: NA; J gene: TRBJ2-1; CDR3 length: 16; CDR3 protein: CASSETEGQGSNEQFF; CDR3 DNA: TGTGCCAGCAGTGAAACCGAAGGCCAGGGGAGCAATGAGCAGTTCTTC
V gene: TRBV27; D gene: NA; clone size: NA; J gene: TRBJ2-1; CDR3 length: 13; CDR3 protein: CASSLVRYNEQFF; CDR3 DNA: TGTGCCAGCAGTTTAGTCCGGTACAATGAGCAGTTCTTC
V gene: TRBV2; D gene: TRBD2; clone size: NA; J gene: TRBJ2-2; CDR3 length: 17; CDR3 protein: CASSAGGLATNTGELFF; CDR3 DNA: TGTGCCAGCAGTGCGGGTGGACTAGCGACAAACACCGGGGAGCTGTTTTTT
V gene: TRBV28; D gene: TRBD1; clone size: NA; J gene: TRBJ2-7; CDR3 length: 15; CDR3 protein: CASSLRGTGGAEQYF; CDR3 DNA: TGTGCCAGCAGCCTACGGGGAACAGGGGGCGCCGAGCAGTACTTC
V gene: TRBV7-6; D gene: TRBD2; clone size: once; J gene: TRBJ2-5; CDR3 length: 16; CDR3 protein: CASSLGLAGARETQYF; CDR3 DNA: TGTGCCAGCAGCTTAGGGCTAGCGGGAGCACGGGAGACCCAGTACTTC
V gene: TRBV5-3; D gene: NA; clone size: few; J gene: TRBJ2-7; CDR3 length: 11; CDR3 protein: CARSLRREQYF; CDR3 DNA: TGTGCCAGAAGCCTTCGGCGCGAGCAGTACTTC
V gene: TRBV5-1; D gene: TRBD2; clone size: NA; J gene: TRBJ2-7; CDR3 length: 14; CDR3 protein: CASSFGLAGYEQYF; CDR3 DNA: TGCGCCAGCAGCTTCGGACTAGCAGGATACGAGCAGTACTTC
V gene: TRBV25-1; D gene: NA; clone size: NA; J gene: TRBJ1-2; CDR3 length: 11; CDR3 protein: CASSKHTGYTF; CDR3 DNA: TGTGCCAGCAGCAAGCATACGGGGTACACCTTC
V gene: TRBV27; D gene: TRBD2; clone size: NA; J gene: TRBJ2-1; CDR3 length: 19; CDR3 protein: CASSLDVSLAGGTGNEQFF; CDR3 DNA: TGTGCCAGCAGTTTGGACGTCTCTCTAGCGGGAGGAACAGGAAATGAGCAGTTCTTC
V gene: TRBV19; D gene: NA; clone size: NA; J gene: TRBJ1-1; CDR3 length: 11; CDR3 protein: CASNSGIEAFF; CDR3 DNA: TGTGCCAGTAATTCGGGAATTGAAGCTTTCTTT
V gene: TRBV4-1; D gene: NA; clone size: NA; J gene: TRBJ1-1; CDR3 length: 16; CDR3 protein: CASSQDPGGIMAEAFF; CDR3 DNA: TGCGCCAGCAGCCAAGATCCCGGAGGAATAATGGCTGAAGCTTTCTTT
V gene: TRBV5-1; D gene: TRBD1; clone size: NA; J gene: TRBJ1-2; CDR3 length: 14; CDR3 protein: CASSGAQGARGYTF; CDR3 DNA: TGCGCCAGCAGCGGGGCACAGGGGGCAAGGGGCTACACCTTC
V gene: TRBV28; D gene: NA; clone size: NA; J gene: TRBJ1-6; CDR3 length: 15; CDR3 protein: CASSPGGSYNSPLHF; CDR3 DNA: TGTGCCAGCAGTCCGGGGGGCTCCTATAATTCACCCCTCCACTTT
V gene: TRBV7-8; D gene: NA; clone size: NA; J gene: TRBJ2-7; CDR3 length: 14; CDR3 protein: CASSLGDNPYEQYF; CDR3 DNA: TGTGCCAGCAGCTTAGGAGACAATCCCTACGAGCAGTACTTC
V gene: TRBV6-5; D gene: NA; clone size: once; J gene: TRBJ2-7; CDR3 length: 13; CDR3 protein: CASSHRGVYEQYF; CDR3 DNA: TGTGCCAGCAGTCACCGCGGGGTCTACGAGCAGTACTTC
V gene: TRBV7-8; D gene: NA; clone size: NA; J gene: TRBJ1-3; CDR3 length: 16; CDR3 protein: CASSLAGQHSGNTIYF; CDR3 DNA: TGTGCCAGCAGCTTAGCGGGGCAGCACTCTGGAAACACCATATATTTT
V gene: TRBV6-2/TRBV6-3; D gene: NA; clone size: NA; J gene: TRBJ1-2; CDR3 length: 11; CDR3 protein: CASSWADGYTF; CDR3 DNA: TGTGCCAGCAGCTGGGCGGATGGCTACACCTTC
V gene: TRBV5-1; D gene: TRBD2; clone size: NA; J gene: TRBJ2-7; CDR3 length: 13; CDR3 protein: CASGGTNTYEQYF; CDR3 DNA: TGCGCCAGCGGCGGGACTAATACCTACGAGCAGTACTTC
V gene: TRBV3-1/TRBV3-2; D gene: TRBD2; clone size: NA; J gene: TRBJ2-5; CDR3 length: 17; CDR3 protein: CASSQARTSGRRETQYF; CDR3 DNA: TGTGCCAGCAGCCAAGCCAGGACTAGCGGGAGGAGAGAGACCCAGTACTTC
V gene: TRBV21-1; D gene: NA; clone size: NA; J gene: TRBJ2-3; CDR3 length: 17; CDR3 protein: CASSPPPTAGKTDTQYF; CDR3 DNA: TGTGCCAGCAGCCCTCCCCCCACCGCGGGGAAAACAGATACGCAGTATTTT
V gene: TRBV18; D gene: NA; clone size: NA; J gene: TRBJ2-7; CDR3 length: 13; CDR3 protein: CASSFGPSYEQYF; CDR3 DNA: TGTGCCAGCTCATTTGGGCCCTCCTACGAGCAGTACTTC